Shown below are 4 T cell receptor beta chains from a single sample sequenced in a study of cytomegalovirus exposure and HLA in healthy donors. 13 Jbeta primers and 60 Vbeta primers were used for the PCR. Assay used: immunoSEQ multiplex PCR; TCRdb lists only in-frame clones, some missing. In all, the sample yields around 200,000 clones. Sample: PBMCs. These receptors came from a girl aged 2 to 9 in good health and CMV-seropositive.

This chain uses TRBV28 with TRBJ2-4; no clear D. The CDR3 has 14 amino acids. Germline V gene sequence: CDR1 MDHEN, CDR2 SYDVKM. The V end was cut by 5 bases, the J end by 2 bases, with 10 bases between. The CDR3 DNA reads TGTGCCAGCAGTGCGAGAGGTTCCAAAAACATTCAGTACTTC. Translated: CASSARGSKNIQYF. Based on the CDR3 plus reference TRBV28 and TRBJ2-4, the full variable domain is DVKVTQSSRYLVKRTGEKVFLECVQDMDHENMFWYRQDPGLGLRLIYFSYDVKMKEKGDIPEGYSVSREKKERFSLILESASTNQTSMYLCASSARGSKNIQYFGAGTRLSVL.

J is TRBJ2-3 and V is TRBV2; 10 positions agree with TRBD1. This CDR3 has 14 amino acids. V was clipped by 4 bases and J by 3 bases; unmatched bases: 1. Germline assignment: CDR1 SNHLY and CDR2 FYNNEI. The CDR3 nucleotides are TGTGCCAGCAGTGTGGACAGGGGGACAGATACGCAGTATTTT. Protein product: CASSVDRGTDTQYF.

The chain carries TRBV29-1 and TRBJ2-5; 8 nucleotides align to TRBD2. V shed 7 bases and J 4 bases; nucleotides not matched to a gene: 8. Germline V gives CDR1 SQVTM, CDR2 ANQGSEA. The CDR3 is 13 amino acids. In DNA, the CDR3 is TGCAGCGAGCTGTTAGCGGGAAGAGAGACCCAGTACTTC. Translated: CSELLAGRETQYF.

CDR3 sequence reads: CASSAPWGQGDSPSTDTQYF. The CDR3 DNA reads TGTGCCAGCAGTGCGCCTTGGGGACAGGGCGACTCACCTAGCACAGATACGCAGTATTTT. V gene TRBV27 combines with J gene TRBJ2-3; TRBD1 aligns across 9 bases. CDR3 length: 20 residues. The trim removed 5 bases at V and 0 bases at J, leaving 18 bases unmatched. Germline-derived CDR1 and CDR2 are MNHEY and SMNVEV (reference sequence).